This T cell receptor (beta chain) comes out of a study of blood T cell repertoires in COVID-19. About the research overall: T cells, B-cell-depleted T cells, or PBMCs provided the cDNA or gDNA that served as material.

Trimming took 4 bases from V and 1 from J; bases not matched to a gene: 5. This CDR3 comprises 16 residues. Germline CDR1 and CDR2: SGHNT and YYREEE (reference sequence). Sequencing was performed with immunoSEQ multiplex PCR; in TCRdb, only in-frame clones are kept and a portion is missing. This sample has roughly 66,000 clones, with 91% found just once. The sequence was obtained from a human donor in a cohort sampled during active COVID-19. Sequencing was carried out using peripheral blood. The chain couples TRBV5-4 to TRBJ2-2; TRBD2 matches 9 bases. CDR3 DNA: TGTGCCAGCAGCATCCCTAGCGGGGTGAACACCGGGGAGCTGTTTTTT. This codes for CASSIPSGVNTGELFF.